These T cell receptor beta chains were read from a single sample in a study of CD8 T cells in ankylosing spondylitis. One entry per CDR3 protein results from TCRdb running MiXCR on the 5' RACE reads. The sample lists fewer than 180,000 distinct CDR3 sequences; about 42% were seen once. The sequencing input was synovial fluid, either unsorted or a sorted T cell fraction (not recorded which). The receptor set was obtained from a male donor with ankylosing spondylitis. Both conserved end residues are part of each CDR3. A D gene is named only where the DNA matches it firmly. Clone sizes are given selectively: once, few, many, or a class where the clone is expanded.

cdr3_aa	cdr3_nt	d_call	j_call	v_call	clone_size
CASSLEGSFNEKLFF	TGTGCCAGCAGTCTTGAGGGCAGCTTTAATGAAAAACTGTTTTTT	-	TRBJ1-4	TRBV12-3/TRBV12-4	few
CASSTAGTINTDTQYF	TGTGCCAGCAGCACCGCCGGGACAATCAACACAGATACGCAGTATTTT	-	TRBJ2-3	TRBV7-9	-
CASSLWRQGRSGYTF	TGCGCCAGCAGCTTGTGGAGGCAGGGGAGGAGCGGCTACACCTTC	-	TRBJ1-2	TRBV5-1	-
CASSVGKGPLVGELFF	TGTGCCAGCAGCGTAGGAAAGGGACCCCTTGTCGGGGAGCTGTTTTTT	-	TRBJ2-2	TRBV9	-
CASSPGTGKMLETQYF	TGTGCCAGCAGCCCCGGGACAGGGAAGATGTTGGAGACCCAGTACTTC	TRBD1	TRBJ2-5	TRBV9	many
CASSEASGQGNNEQFF	TGTGCCAGCAGTGAGGCTTCGGGACAGGGGAACAATGAGCAGTTCTTC	TRBD1	TRBJ2-1	TRBV6-4	many
CASSYLEAVGELFF	TGTGCCAGCAGTTATTTAGAGGCTGTCGGGGAGCTGTTTTTT	-	TRBJ2-2	TRBV6-5	-
CASSSMDNEQFF	TGTGCCAGCAGTTCGATGGACAATGAGCAGTTCTTC	-	TRBJ2-1	TRBV6-5	-
CASSLEWGSSGINEQYF	TGCGCCAGCAGCTTGGAATGGGGGTCTAGCGGGATAAACGAGCAGTACTTC	TRBD2	TRBJ2-7	TRBV5-1	-
CASSAVFEGRYEQYF	TGTGCCAGCAGCGCCGTATTTGAGGGAAGGTACGAGCAGTACTTC	-	TRBJ2-7	TRBV7-6	-
CATSIRWVPDTQYF	TGTGCCACCAGCATCAGATGGGTTCCAGATACGCAGTATTTT	-	TRBJ2-3	TRBV15	-
CAPGRGPMNTEAFF	TGTGCCCCAGGGAGGGGCCCCATGAACACTGAAGCTTTCTTT	-	TRBJ1-1	TRBV2	-
CASSLPGGETQYF	TGTGCCAGCAGCTTACCAGGGGGAGAGACCCAGTACTTC	TRBD1	TRBJ2-5	TRBV7-8	-
CASRALGGYEQFF	TGTGCCAGCAGAGCACTAGGGGGCTATGAGCAGTTCTTC	TRBD1	TRBJ2-1	TRBV6-2/TRBV6-3	-
CASRITGTENSPLHF	TGTGCCAGCCGAATCACCGGGACAGAGAATTCACCCCTCCACTTT	TRBD1	TRBJ1-6	TRBV6-1	few
CASSQEVGGTGSRRDTIYF	TGCGCCAGCAGCCAAGAAGTCGGAGGGACAGGGTCTAGGAGGGACACCATATATTTT	TRBD1	TRBJ1-3	TRBV4-1	few
CASSLERGLEAFF	TGTGCCAGCAGCTTAGAGCGGGGGCTTGAAGCTTTCTTT	-	TRBJ1-1	TRBV7-6	few
CASSLVADYPYGYTF	TGTGCCAGCAGCTTAGTAGCCGACTATCCCTATGGCTACACCTTC	-	TRBJ1-2	TRBV7-9	few
CASSYSVPSYMNEQFF	TGTGCCAGCAGTTACTCGGTCCCTAGCTATATGAATGAGCAGTTCTTC	-	TRBJ2-1	TRBV6-5	many
CASSHRDRGSEKLFF	TGTGCCAGCAGCCACAGGGACAGGGGAAGCGAAAAACTGTTTTTT	TRBD1	TRBJ1-4	TRBV4-2	few
CASSFVSADTQYF	TGTGCCAGCAGTTTTGTTAGCGCAGATACGCAGTATTTT	-	TRBJ2-3	TRBV27	few
CASSIGGYYNEQFF	TGTGCCAGTAGTATTGGCGGGTACTACAATGAGCAGTTCTTC	-	TRBJ2-1	TRBV19	few
CASSLGQGDTETQYF	TGTGCCAGCAGCTTAGGACAGGGGGATACGGAGACCCAGTACTTC	TRBD1	TRBJ2-5	TRBV28	-
CSALRAGNSYNEQFF	TGCAGTGCCCTTAGGGCGGGAAACTCCTACAATGAGCAGTTCTTC	-	TRBJ2-1	TRBV20-1	many
CASSLLGWEGEQFF	TGTGCCAGCAGCTTATTGGGGTGGGAAGGCGAGCAGTTCTTC	-	TRBJ2-1	TRBV7-3	-
CASSFGPRPIYEQYF	TGTGCCAGCAGTTTTGGGCCGAGGCCTATCTACGAGCAGTACTTC	-	TRBJ2-7	TRBV12-3/TRBV12-4	-
CASQHPKKKQGRNTEAFF	TGTGCCAGCCAGCACCCGAAGAAAAAACAGGGCAGGAACACTGAAGCTTTCTTT	-	TRBJ1-1	TRBV6-1	few
CASSLVVSGLFSYEQYF	TGTGCCAGCAGCTTGGTAGTGTCGGGCCTATTCTCCTACGAGCAGTACTTC	-	TRBJ2-7	TRBV5-6	-
CASSSDRGYEQYF	TGTGCCAGCAGTAGTGACAGGGGGTACGAGCAGTACTTC	TRBD1	TRBJ2-7	TRBV6-1	-
CASSFWGPHNEQFF	TGTGCCAGCAGCTTCTGGGGGCCGCACAATGAGCAGTTCTTC	-	TRBJ2-1	TRBV5-5	-
CASSFVRGGRETQYF	TGCGCCAGCAGCTTCGTCAGGGGGGGAAGGGAGACCCAGTACTTC	-	TRBJ2-5	TRBV5-1	-
CASSPRLAGGTFYNEQFF	TGTGCCAGCTCACCAAGGCTAGCGGGAGGGACGTTCTACAATGAGCAGTTCTTC	TRBD2	TRBJ2-1	TRBV18	few
CASTLGAYGYTF	TGTGCCAGCACCTTAGGAGCCTATGGCTACACCTTC	-	TRBJ1-2	TRBV12-3/TRBV12-4	-
CSVEGREEGQFF	TGCAGCGTTGAAGGACGGGAGGAAGGGCAGTTCTTC	TRBD2	TRBJ2-1	TRBV29-1	-
CSARDPRDNSYEQYF	TGCAGTGCTAGAGATCCACGGGACAACTCCTACGAGCAGTACTTC	-	TRBJ2-7	TRBV20-1	-
CASSGVSGAPSYEQYF	TGTGCCAGCAGCGGGGTTAGCGGGGCACCTTCCTACGAGCAGTACTTC	TRBD2	TRBJ2-7	TRBV7-9	-
CASSLVVRADQPQHF	TGTGCCAGCAGCCTCGTCGTCAGGGCGGATCAGCCCCAGCATTTT	-	TRBJ1-5	TRBV4-2	-
CASSFELRDNSPLHF	TGTGCCAGCAGCTTCGAGTTGAGGGATAATTCACCCCTCCACTTT	-	TRBJ1-6	TRBV7-9	-
CASSQIAGGSFILDTQYF	TGTGCCAGCAGCCAAATAGCGGGAGGGTCGTTTATTCTGGATACGCAGTATTTT	TRBD2	TRBJ2-3	TRBV28	few
CASSSGTKNTGELFF	TGTGCCAGCAGTTCCGGGACAAAGAACACCGGGGAGCTGTTTTTT	-	TRBJ2-2	TRBV27	-
CAISETGGTGALAKNIQYF	TGTGCCATCAGTGAGACGGGGGGGACCGGAGCCTTAGCCAAAAACATTCAGTACTTC	TRBD2	TRBJ2-4	TRBV10-3	-
CASSPGDDYGYTF	TGTGCCAGCAGTCCGGGGGATGACTATGGCTACACCTTC	-	TRBJ1-2	TRBV5-6	-
CASSPSGGASGANVLTF	TGTGCCAGCAGCCCTAGCGGGGGGGCTTCTGGGGCCAACGTCCTGACTTTC	TRBD2	TRBJ2-6	TRBV3-1	-
CSARDIGSALGNEQFF	TGCAGTGCTAGAGATATAGGCAGCGCCTTAGGGAATGAGCAGTTCTTC	-	TRBJ2-1	TRBV20-1	-
CATSSGQGESSPLHF	TGTGCCACCAGCTCGGGACAGGGGGAGAGTTCACCCCTCCACTTT	TRBD1	TRBJ1-6	TRBV15	-
CASSYGERKGTNTGELFF	TGTGCCAGCAGTTACGGGGAGCGGAAGGGAACGAACACCGGGGAGCTGTTTTTT	-	TRBJ2-2	TRBV6-2/TRBV6-3	-
CASSLGLGTAFF	TGTGCCAGCAGCTTAGGGCTGGGTACGGCTTTCTTT	-	TRBJ1-1	TRBV7-8	-
CASSLNVYGTLGTEAFF	TGTGCCAGCAGCTTAAACGTTTACGGAACCTTAGGGACTGAAGCTTTCTTT	-	TRBJ1-1	TRBV7-6	-
CASSLYREAGTDTQYF	TGCGCCAGCAGCCTTTACAGAGAGGCTGGCACAGATACGCAGTATTTT	-	TRBJ2-3	TRBV4-3	-
CASSFRDPVDGYTF	TGTGCCAGCAGCTTCCGGGATCCAGTGGATGGCTACACCTTC	-	TRBJ1-2	TRBV13	few
CASRLGERGVTDTQYF	TGTGCCAGCAGGCTCGGGGAGCGGGGGGTAACAGATACGCAGTATTTT	TRBD2	TRBJ2-3	TRBV7-3	-
CASSHSGRGGDTQYF	TGCGCCAGCAGCCATTCGGGGCGGGGGGGCGATACGCAGTATTTT	TRBD2	TRBJ2-3	TRBV4-1	few
CASSLLERLNTEAFF	TGTGCCAGCAGTTTACTCGAAAGACTGAACACTGAAGCTTTCTTT	-	TRBJ1-1	TRBV28	-
CASSVVGVPYNEQFF	TGTGCCAGCAGCGTAGTTGGAGTCCCGTACAATGAGCAGTTCTTC	-	TRBJ2-1	TRBV9	-
CASSYSMWDSINEQYF	TGTGCCAGCAGTTACTCGATGTGGGACAGTATCAACGAGCAGTACTTC	TRBD1	TRBJ2-7	TRBV6-5	-
CASSSGRWDPPPLNTEAFF	TGTGCCAGCAGTTCGGGGCGGTGGGACCCACCCCCCCTGAACACTGAAGCTTTCTTT	-	TRBJ1-1	TRBV12-3/TRBV12-4	-
CASSFNYWSSYNEQFF	TGTGCCAGCAGTTTCAATTATTGGAGCTCCTACAATGAGCAGTTCTTC	-	TRBJ2-1	TRBV12-3/TRBV12-4	few
CAISESIPQGPRREQFF	TGTGCCATCAGTGAGTCTATCCCGCAGGGCCCGAGAAGGGAGCAGTTCTTC	-	TRBJ2-1	TRBV10-3	-